These 6 T cell receptor beta chains were all obtained from the same sample, sequenced in a study of beta chain features in type 1 diabetes. The whole isolated RNA underwent reverse transcription, so sequencing captured expressed TCRB transcripts. This table comes from immunoSEQ multiplex PCR, and its TCRdb copy is limited to in-frame clones, with some not included. The data show approximately 330,000 clones, with approximately 11% seen just once and roughly 0.016% held by the top ten. The sequenced sample consisted of naive CD4+ T cells from blood. The receptors were sampled from a woman in her 30s in good health.

This clone was observed a handful of times. The chain is built from TRBV2 and TRBJ2-1; 14 nucleotides align to TRBD2. CDR3 length equals 14 residues. In germline, CDR1 is SNHLY, CDR2 FYNNEI. V trimming: 6 bases; J trimming: 8 bases; junction bases outside the gene matches: 3. CDR3 nucleotide sequence: TGTGCCAGCAGCCTGGGACTAGCGGGAGATGAGCAGTTCTTC. This sequence encodes CASSLGLAGDEQFF.

The V call is TRBV19, the J call TRBJ2-5; D is undetermined. The CDR3 is made up of 15 amino acids. Germline V gives CDR1 LNHDA, CDR2 SQIVND (reference sequence). V was cut by 1 base and J by 1 base, with 10 bases left in between. Here the CDR3 reads CASSIVAQRQETQYF. The CDR3 DNA reads as TGTGCCAGTAGTATAGTGGCCCAACGCCAAGAGACCCAGTACTTC.

Only a few counts were recorded for this clone. V and J are TRBV7-2 and TRBJ2-2; 8 bases agree with TRBD1. With 5 bases clipped from V and 4 bases from J, the junction kept 9 bases outside the gene matches. CDR3 length equals 16 residues. Germline values: CDR1 SGHTA, CDR2 FQGNSA. CDR3 loop: CASSIQGARVTGELFF. Written as DNA, the CDR3 is TGTGCCAGCAGCATCCAGGGGGCGCGTGTCACCGGGGAGCTGTTTTTT.

This clone has just a few counts. The V and J genes are TRBV18 and TRBJ2-2; 9 bases agree with TRBD1. Germline assignment: CDR1 KGHSH and CDR2 LQKENI. This CDR3 is built from 15 residues. Trimming cost V 4 bases and J 3 bases; bases outside gene matches: 3. CDR3 amino acids: CASSRDRAYTGELFF. CDR3 bases: TGTGCCAGCTCACGGGACAGGGCTTACACCGGGGAGCTGTTTTTT.

The chain is built from TRBV5-6 and TRBJ2-4, with 7 bases that match TRBD1. Per the germline V gene, CDR1 is SGHDT and CDR2 is YYEEEE. This CDR3 has 14 amino acids. After removal of 4 bases from V and 5 bases from J, the junction contained 6 bases not matched to a gene. In DNA form, the CDR3 reads TGTGCCAGCAGCCGAACAGGGGCGCAAAACATTCAGTACTTC. Translation gives CASSRTGAQNIQYF.

This clone was observed a handful of times. The V gene is TRBV7-2, the J gene TRBJ1-4; 7 bases agree with TRBD1. V gave up 5 bases and J gave up 5 bases; unmatched junction bases: 11. CDR3 size: 16 residues. The V gene's germline CDR1 is SGHTA and CDR2 FQGNSA. The CDR3 DNA follows: TGTGCCAGCAGCCCCCAGCCGGACAGGTCAAATGAAAAACTGTTTTTT. This sequence encodes CASSPQPDRSNEKLFF.